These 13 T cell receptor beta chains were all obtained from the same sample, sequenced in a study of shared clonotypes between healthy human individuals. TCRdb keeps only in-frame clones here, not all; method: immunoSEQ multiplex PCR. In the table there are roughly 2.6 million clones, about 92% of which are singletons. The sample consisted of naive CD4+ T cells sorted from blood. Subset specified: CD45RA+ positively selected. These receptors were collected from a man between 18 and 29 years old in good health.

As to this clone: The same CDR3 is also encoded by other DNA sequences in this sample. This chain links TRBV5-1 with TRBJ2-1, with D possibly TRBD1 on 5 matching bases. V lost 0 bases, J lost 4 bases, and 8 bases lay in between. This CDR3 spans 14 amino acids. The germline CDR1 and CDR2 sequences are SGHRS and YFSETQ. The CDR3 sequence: CASSLEGAYNEQFF. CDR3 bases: TGCGCCAGCAGCTTGGAAGGGGCGTACAATGAGCAGTTCTTC.

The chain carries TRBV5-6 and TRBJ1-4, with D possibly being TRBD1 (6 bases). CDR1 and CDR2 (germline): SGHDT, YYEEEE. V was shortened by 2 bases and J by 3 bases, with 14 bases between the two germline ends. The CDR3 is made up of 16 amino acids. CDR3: CASSFILQGSNEKLFF. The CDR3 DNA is TGTGCCAGCAGCTTTATTTTACAGGGTTCTAATGAAAAACTGTTTTTT.

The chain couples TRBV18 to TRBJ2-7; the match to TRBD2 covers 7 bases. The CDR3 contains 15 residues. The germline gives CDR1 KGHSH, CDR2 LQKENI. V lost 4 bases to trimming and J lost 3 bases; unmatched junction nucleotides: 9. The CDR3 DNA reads TGTGCCAGCTCACGTAGCTCCGGGACTAACTACGAGCAGTACTTC. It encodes CASSRSSGTNYEQYF.

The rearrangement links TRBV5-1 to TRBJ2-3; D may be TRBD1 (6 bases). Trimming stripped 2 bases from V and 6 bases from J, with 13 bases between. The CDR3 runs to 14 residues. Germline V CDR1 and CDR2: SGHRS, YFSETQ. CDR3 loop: CASSFAGVGDTQYF. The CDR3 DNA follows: TGCGCCAGCAGCTTCGCAGGGGTAGGTGATACGCAGTATTTT.

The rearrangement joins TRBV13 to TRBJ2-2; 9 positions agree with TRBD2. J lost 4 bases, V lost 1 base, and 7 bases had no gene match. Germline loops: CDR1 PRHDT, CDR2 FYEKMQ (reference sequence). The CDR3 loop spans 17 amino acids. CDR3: CASSLASGGPSTGELFF. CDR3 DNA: TGTGCCAGCAGCTTAGCGAGCGGGGGGCCAAGCACCGGGGAGCTGTTTTTT. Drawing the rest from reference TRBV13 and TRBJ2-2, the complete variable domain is AAGVIQSPRHLIKEKRETATLKCYPIPRHDTVYWYQQGPGQDPQFLISFYEKMQSDKGSIPDRFSAQQFSDYHSELNMSSLELGDSALYFCASSLASGGPSTGELFFGEGSRLTVL.

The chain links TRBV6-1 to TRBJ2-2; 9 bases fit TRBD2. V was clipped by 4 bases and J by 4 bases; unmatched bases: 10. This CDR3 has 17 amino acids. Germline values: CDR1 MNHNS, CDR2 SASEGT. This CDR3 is CASSGQGSGSVTGELFF. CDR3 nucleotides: TGTGCCAGCAGTGGGCAAGGTAGCGGGAGTGTCACCGGGGAGCTGTTTTTT.

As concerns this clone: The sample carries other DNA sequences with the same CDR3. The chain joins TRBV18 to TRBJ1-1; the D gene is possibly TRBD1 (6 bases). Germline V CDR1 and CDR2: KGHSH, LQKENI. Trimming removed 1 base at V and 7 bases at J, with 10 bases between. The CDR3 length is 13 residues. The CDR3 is CASSPQGGGEAFF. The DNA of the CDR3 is TGTGCCAGCTCACCACAGGGAGGGGGTGAAGCTTTCTTT.

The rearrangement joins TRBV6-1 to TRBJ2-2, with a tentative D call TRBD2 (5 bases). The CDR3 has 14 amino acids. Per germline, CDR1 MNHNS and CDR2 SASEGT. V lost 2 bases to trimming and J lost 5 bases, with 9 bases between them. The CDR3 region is CASSELEVTGELFF. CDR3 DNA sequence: TGTGCCAGCAGTGAATTGGAGGTGACCGGGGAGCTGTTTTTT.

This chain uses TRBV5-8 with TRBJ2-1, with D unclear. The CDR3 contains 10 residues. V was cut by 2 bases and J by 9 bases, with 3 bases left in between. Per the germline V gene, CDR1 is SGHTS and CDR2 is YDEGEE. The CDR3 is CASSFSEQFF. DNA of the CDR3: TGTGCCAGCAGCTTTAGTGAGCAGTTCTTC.

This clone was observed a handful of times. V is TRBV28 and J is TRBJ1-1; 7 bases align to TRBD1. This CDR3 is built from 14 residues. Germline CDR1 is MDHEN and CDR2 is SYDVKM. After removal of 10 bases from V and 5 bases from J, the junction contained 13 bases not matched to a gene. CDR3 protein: CATYPQGVVTEAFF. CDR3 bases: TGTGCCACCTACCCCCAGGGGGTAGTGACTGAAGCTTTCTTT.

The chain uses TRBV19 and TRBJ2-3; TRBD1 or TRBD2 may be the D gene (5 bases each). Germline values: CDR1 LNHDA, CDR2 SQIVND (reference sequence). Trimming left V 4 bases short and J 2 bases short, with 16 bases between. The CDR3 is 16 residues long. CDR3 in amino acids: CASSTPGTGITDTQYF. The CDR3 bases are TGTGCCAGTAGTACTCCAGGGACGGGGATCACAGATACGCAGTATTTT.

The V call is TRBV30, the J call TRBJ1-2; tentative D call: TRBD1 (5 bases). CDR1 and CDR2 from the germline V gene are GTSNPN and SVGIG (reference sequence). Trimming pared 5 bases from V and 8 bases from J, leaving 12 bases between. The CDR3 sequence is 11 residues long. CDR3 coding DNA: TGTGCCTGGGGGACGGGAGGAGGCTACACCTTC. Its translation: CAWGTGGGYTF.

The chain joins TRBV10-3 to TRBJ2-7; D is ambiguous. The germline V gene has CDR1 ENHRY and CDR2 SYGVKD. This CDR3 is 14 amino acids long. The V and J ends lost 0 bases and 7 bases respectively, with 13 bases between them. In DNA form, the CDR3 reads TGTGCCATCAGTGAGTCACCTGAGATTGGGGAGCAGTACTTC. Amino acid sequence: CAISESPEIGEQYF.